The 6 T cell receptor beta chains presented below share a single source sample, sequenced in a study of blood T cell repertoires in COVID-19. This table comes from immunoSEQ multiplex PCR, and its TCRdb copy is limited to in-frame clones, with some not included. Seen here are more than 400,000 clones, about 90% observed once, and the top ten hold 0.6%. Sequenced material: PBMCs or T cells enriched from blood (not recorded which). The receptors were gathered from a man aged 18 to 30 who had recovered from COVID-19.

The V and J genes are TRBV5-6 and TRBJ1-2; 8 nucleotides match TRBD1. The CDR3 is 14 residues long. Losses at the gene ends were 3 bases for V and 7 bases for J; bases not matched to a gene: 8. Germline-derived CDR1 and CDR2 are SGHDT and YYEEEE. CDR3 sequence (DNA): TGTGCCAGCAGCTCGCGGACAGGGCTACTTGGCTACACCTTC. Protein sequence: CASSSRTGLLGYTF.

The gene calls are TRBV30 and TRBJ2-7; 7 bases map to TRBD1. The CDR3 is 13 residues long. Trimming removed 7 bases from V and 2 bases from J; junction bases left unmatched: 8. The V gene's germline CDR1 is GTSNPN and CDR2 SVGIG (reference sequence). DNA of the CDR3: TGTGCCTTTCCAGGGGGTAGCGCCTACGAGCAGTACTTC. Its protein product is CAFPGGSAYEQYF. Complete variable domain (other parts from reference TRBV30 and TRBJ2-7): SQTIHQWPATLVQPVGSPLSLECTVEGTSNPNLYWYRQAAGRGLQLLFYSVGIGQISSEVPQNLSASRPQDRQFILSSKKLLLSDSGFYLCAFPGGSAYEQYFGPGTRLTVT.

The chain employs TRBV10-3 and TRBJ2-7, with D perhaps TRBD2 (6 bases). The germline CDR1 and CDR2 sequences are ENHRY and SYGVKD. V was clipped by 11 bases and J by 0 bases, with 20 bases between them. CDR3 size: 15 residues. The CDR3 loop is CAQSPGLANSYEQYF. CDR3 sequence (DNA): TGTGCCCAAAGCCCGGGGCTAGCGAACTCCTACGAGCAGTACTTC.

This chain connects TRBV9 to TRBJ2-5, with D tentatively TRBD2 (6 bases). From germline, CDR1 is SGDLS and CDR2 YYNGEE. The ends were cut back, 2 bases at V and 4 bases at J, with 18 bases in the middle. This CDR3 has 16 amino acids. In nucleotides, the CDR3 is TGTGCCAGCAGCGTTACCTTTGGGACTCTGGGAGAGACCCAGTACTTC. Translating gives CASSVTFGTLGETQYF.

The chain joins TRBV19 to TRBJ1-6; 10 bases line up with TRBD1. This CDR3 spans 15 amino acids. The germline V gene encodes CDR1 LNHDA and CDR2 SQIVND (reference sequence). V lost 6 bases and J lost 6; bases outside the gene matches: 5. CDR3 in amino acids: CASRQTGGSNSPLHF. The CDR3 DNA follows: TGTGCCAGTAGGCAGACAGGGGGCTCTAATTCACCCCTCCACTTT.

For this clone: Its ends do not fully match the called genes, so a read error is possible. The CDR3: CASSLDRDGNSPLHF. The CDR3 DNA reads TGTGCCAGTAGTTTAGACAGGGATGGGAATTCACCCCTCCACTTT. The chain carries TRBV19 and TRBJ1-6, with 7 bases fitting TRBD1. The germline V gene encodes CDR1 LNHDA and CDR2 SQIVND (reference sequence). This CDR3 has 15 amino acids.